A selection of T cell receptor beta chains follows, all from one sample in a study of blood T cell repertoires in COVID-19. Libraries were prepared by immunoSEQ multiplex PCR; TCRdb keeps only in-frame clonotypes and omits some of them. The sample lists some 250,000 clones, 80% to 90% seen once, with roughly 8.6% in the top ten. What was sequenced was peripheral blood. These receptors originate from a man aged 40-49 years with active or convalescent COVID-19. Both conserved end residues are part of each CDR3. A D gene is named only where the DNA matches it firmly. The size field is filled for only some rows; it gives once, few, many or a size class.

clone_size | j_call | d_call | v_call | cdr3_aa | cdr3_nt
- | TRBJ1-2 | - | TRBV19 | CASSVSPQGWYGYTF | TGTGCCAGTAGTGTATCACCTCAGGGATGGTATGGCTACACCTTC
- | TRBJ1-3 | - | TRBV12-3/TRBV12-4 | CASTLREGTIYF | TGTGCCAGCACGTTGAGGGAAGGGACCATATATTTT
- | TRBJ2-7 | TRBD1 | TRBV11-2 | CASSTRQGAQDEQYF | TGTGCCAGCAGCACGCGACAGGGGGCCCAGGACGAGCAGTACTTC
- | TRBJ1-6 | TRBD1 | TRBV2 | CASSGQFNSPLHF | TGTGCCAGCTCGGGACAGTTCAATTCACCCCTCCACTTT
- | TRBJ1-5 | - | TRBV19 | CASSQENHANQPQHF | TGTGCCAGTAGTCAAGAGAATCATGCCAATCAGCCCCAGCATTTT
- | TRBJ1-1 | - | TRBV7-9 | CASSRQALGEAFF | TGTGCCAGCAGCCGACAGGCCCTGGGAGAAGCTTTCTTT
- | TRBJ2-7 | TRBD2 | TRBV28 | CASTERLAGAAEQYF | TGTGCCAGCACCGAGCGACTAGCGGGAGCTGCCGAGCAGTACTTC
- | TRBJ1-2 | TRBD1 | TRBV4-1 | CASSQDPGQGWGGYTF | TGCGCCAGCAGCCAAGATCCGGGACAGGGTTGGGGTGGCTACACCTTC
- | TRBJ2-1 | TRBD1 | TRBV27 | CASSIRDSYYNEQFF | TGTGCCAGCAGCATCCGGGACAGTTACTACAATGAGCAGTTCTTC
- | TRBJ1-1 | TRBD1 | TRBV4-1 | CASSLQGGNTEAFF | TGCGCCAGCAGCTTACAGGGGGGCAACACTGAAGCTTTCTTT
once | TRBJ1-1 | - | TRBV5-1 | CASSLRQFDTEAFF | TGCGCCAGCAGCTTGAGACAGTTTGACACTGAAGCTTTCTTT
- | TRBJ2-1 | TRBD2 | TRBV2 | CASRGTSADNEQFF | TGTGCCAGCCGGGGAACTAGCGCAGACAATGAGCAGTTCTTC
- | TRBJ1-1 | - | TRBV19 | CASAGRTEAFF | TGTGCCAGCGCGGGACGAACTGAAGCTTTCTTT
- | TRBJ1-5 | - | TRBV2 | CASSATGTSNQPQHF | TGTGCCAGCAGTGCCACCGGGACAAGCAATCAGCCCCAGCATTTT
- | TRBJ2-3 | TRBD2 | TRBV10-3 | CASLAQRGADTQYF | TGTGCCTCACTCGCACAGCGGGGGGCAGATACGCAGTATTTT
few | TRBJ1-1 | - | TRBV6-5 | CASSYSRNPNTEAFF | TGTGCCAGCAGTTACTCTAGAAACCCGAACACTGAAGCTTTCTTT